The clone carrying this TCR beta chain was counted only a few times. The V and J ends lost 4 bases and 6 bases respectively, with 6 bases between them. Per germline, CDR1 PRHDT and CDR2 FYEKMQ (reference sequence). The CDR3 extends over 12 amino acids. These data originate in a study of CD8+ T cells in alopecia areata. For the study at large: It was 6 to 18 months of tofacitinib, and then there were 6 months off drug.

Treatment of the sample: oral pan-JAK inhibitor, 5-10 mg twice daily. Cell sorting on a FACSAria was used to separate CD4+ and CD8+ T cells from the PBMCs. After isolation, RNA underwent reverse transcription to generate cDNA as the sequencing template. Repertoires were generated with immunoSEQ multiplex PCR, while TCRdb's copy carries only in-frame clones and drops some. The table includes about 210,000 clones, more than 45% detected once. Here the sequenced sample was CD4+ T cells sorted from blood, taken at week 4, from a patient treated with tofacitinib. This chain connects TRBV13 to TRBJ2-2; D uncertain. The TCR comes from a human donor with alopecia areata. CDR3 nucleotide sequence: TGTGCCAGCAGCTCCAACCCCGGGGAGCTGTTTTTT. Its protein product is CASSSNPGELFF.